These 20 T cell receptor beta chains were sequenced from one sample in a study of T cell responses to AZD1222 COVID-19 vaccine. The protocol was immunoSEQ multiplex PCR, while the TCRdb copy is restricted to in-frame clones and leaves out a portion. The sample carries approximately 110,000 clones, about 92% recorded once. The sample here was peripheral blood, taken 28 days after the second AZD1222 dose. These receptors came from an adult who received the AZD1222 COVID-19 vaccine.

The gene calls are TRBV11-1 and TRBJ2-2; D is undetermined. The germline gives CDR1 SGHAT, CDR2 FQDESV (reference sequence). The CDR3 length is 14 residues. Deletions cut 1 base from V and 5 bases from J, with 8 bases between. CDR3 sequence (DNA): TGTGCCAGCAGCTTAGGAATGCGGACCGGGGAGCTGTTTTTT. Encoded protein: CASSLGMRTGELFF.

The V gene is TRBV24-1, the J gene TRBJ2-3; 8 bases are a match to TRBD1. This CDR3 contains 15 residues. With V trimmed by 7 bases and J by 3 bases, 8 bases remained unmatched. Per the germline V gene, CDR1 is KGHDR and CDR2 is SFDVKD. CDR3 nucleotides: TGTGCCACCAGCCCACAGGGGGGTTTAACAGATACGCAGTATTTT. Protein: CATSPQGGLTDTQYF.

The chain carries TRBV7-9 and TRBJ1-1, with D tentatively TRBD1 (5 bases). CDR1 SEHNR and CDR2 FQNEAQ come from the germline V gene (reference sequence). The V end was cut by 5 bases, the J end by 1 base, with 8 bases between. The CDR3 runs 13 residues. For the CDR3, the DNA is TGTGCCAGCAGCCTCGACAGGAACACTGAAGCTTTCTTT. Its protein product is CASSLDRNTEAFF.

The chain is built from TRBV5-4 and TRBJ1-2; TRBD1 matches 7 bases. Germline V CDR1 and CDR2: SGHNT, YYREEE (reference sequence). CDR3 length: 16 amino acids. The ends lost 4 bases at V and 4 bases at J; junction bases unmatched: 13. The CDR3: CASSQPGGQEGYGYTF. The CDR3 DNA follows: TGTGCCAGCAGCCAACCAGGGGGACAAGAGGGCTATGGCTACACCTTC.

This chain joins TRBV11-2 and TRBJ2-7; TRBD2 matches 8 bases. Germline CDR1 is SGHAT and CDR2 is FQNNGV. The CDR3 sequence is 19 residues long. The junction had 14 bases not matched to a gene; V was cut back by 1 base and J by 0 bases. CDR3 loop: CASSLGDTGRVPNSYEQYF. The CDR3 coding sequence is TGTGCCAGCAGCTTAGGGGATACCGGGAGGGTCCCTAACTCCTACGAGCAGTACTTC.

This chain uses TRBV18 with TRBJ1-5, with a weak D call TRBD1 (6 bases). V lost 8 bases, J lost 2 bases, and 10 bases lay in between. In germline, CDR1 is KGHSH, CDR2 LQKENI. This CDR3 is built from 13 residues. The CDR3 sequence is CASEQGGNQPQHF. CDR3 coding DNA: TGTGCCAGCGAACAGGGCGGCAATCAGCCCCAGCATTTT.

The chain links TRBV5-1 to TRBJ1-4; TRBD1 aligns across 8 bases. Looked up from germline, CDR1 is SGHRS and CDR2 is YFSETQ. Trimming took 4 bases from V and 12 from J; bases not matched to a gene: 11. The CDR3 extends over 14 amino acids. CDR3 residues: CASSPGQVVEELFF. CDR3 sequence (DNA): TGCGCCAGCAGCCCGGGACAGGTCGTGGAGGAACTGTTTTTT.

The CDR3 region is CATSGYRAANEKLFF. The CDR3 region has the DNA TGTGCCACCAGCGGGTACAGGGCAGCTAATGAAAAACTGTTTTTT. The rearrangement uses TRBV15 and TRBJ1-4; D might be TRBD1 (6 bases). Germline V lookup: CDR1 LNHNV, CDR2 YYDKDF (reference sequence). V gave up 5 bases and J gave up 3 bases, with 13 bases separating them. CDR3 size: 15 residues.

This clone was observed a single time. This chain links TRBV5-1 with TRBJ1-1; tentatively, D is TRBD1 (5 bases). The V gene's germline CDR1 is SGHRS and CDR2 YFSETQ. The CDR3 totals 16 residues. Trimming removed 7 bases at V and 4 bases at J, with 23 bases between. The CDR3 nucleotides read TGCGCCAGCCGTCGAGGGACGGAAACTTTATTCACTGAAGCTTTCTTT. Amino acid sequence: CASRRGTETLFTEAFF.

The chain carries TRBV15 and TRBJ1-2; D is ambiguous. Germline CDR1 is LNHNV and CDR2 is YYDKDF (reference sequence). Between the trimmed V and J ends, which lost 0 bases and 7 bases, there was a span of 12 bases. The CDR3 loop spans 14 amino acids. CDR3 sequence: CATSREGGTVGYTF. The DNA of the CDR3 is TGTGCCACCAGCAGAGAGGGAGGCACGGTTGGCTACACCTTC.

The CDR3 region is CASSHGRDRDFNEQFF. For the CDR3, the DNA is TGCGCCAGCAGCCATGGCCGGGACAGGGACTTCAATGAGCAGTTCTTC. V is TRBV4-1 and J is TRBJ2-1, with TRBD1 matching 9 bases. CDR1 and CDR2 from the germline V gene are MGHRA and YSYEKL. This CDR3 region has 16 residues. Germline trimming cut 3 bases from V and 6 bases from J; bases unmatched to any gene: 9.

The chain carries TRBV4-1 and TRBJ1-5, with D possibly being TRBD1 (5 bases). Germline values: CDR1 MGHRA, CDR2 YSYEKL. This CDR3 has 17 amino acids. Trimming removed 1 base from V and 7 bases from J, with 20 bases in between. The CDR3 loop reads CASSQGYARGKGQPQHF. In DNA, the CDR3 is TGCGCCAGCAGCCAAGGTTACGCCCGGGGGAAGGGGCAGCCCCAGCATTTT.

The gene calls are TRBV19 and TRBJ1-6, with TRBD1 matching over 8 bases. V lost 9 bases to trimming and J lost 8 bases; unmatched junction nucleotides: 6. Germline CDR1 and CDR2: LNHDA and SQIVND (reference sequence). This CDR3 spans 13 amino acids. The CDR3 reads CASNGQGDSPLHF. DNA for the CDR3: TGTGCCAGCAATGGACAGGGTGATTCACCCCTCCACTTT.

J is TRBJ2-7 and V is TRBV28; perhaps TRBD2 as D (7 bases). Germline V lookup: CDR1 MDHEN, CDR2 SYDVKM. The CDR3 spans 16 residues. The V and J ends lost 8 bases and 9 bases respectively, with 29 bases between them. This chain's CDR3 is CASQPAAGGGGGGQYF. As DNA, the CDR3 is TGTGCCAGCCAACCGGCGGCCGGCGGGGGCGGCGGGGGGCAGTACTTC.

The V and J genes are TRBV7-9 and TRBJ2-4; 11 positions match TRBD2. The germline CDR1 and CDR2 sequences are SEHNR and FQNEAQ (reference sequence). This CDR3 has 16 amino acids. The trim removed 1 base at V and 7 bases at J, leaving 6 bases unmatched. The CDR3 loop reads CASSLVSGGAWNIQYF. The DNA of the CDR3 is TGTGCCAGCAGCTTAGTTAGCGGGGGGGCTTGGAACATTCAGTACTTC.

The chain couples TRBV3-1 (or the pseudogene TRBV3-2) to TRBJ2-2; no clear D. The CDR3 covers 15 residues. Trimming removed 2 bases at V and 5 bases at J, with 12 bases between. Germline CDR1 LGHDT, CDR2 YNNKEL (reference sequence). The DNA for the CDR3 is TGTGCCAGCAGCCAACTCTGGGCCGAGACCGGGGAGCTGTTTTTT. Protein: CASSQLWAETGELFF.

This chain connects TRBV11-2 to TRBJ2-2; D is unclear. This CDR3 comprises 16 residues. Trimming took 5 bases from V and 0 from J, leaving 13 bases between them. Per germline, CDR1 SGHAT and CDR2 FQNNGV. The DNA for the CDR3 is TGTGCCAGCAGCGCCCGTTTGAGCGCGAACACCGGGGAGCTGTTTTTT. Its translation is CASSARLSANTGELFF.

The rearrangement uses TRBV28 and TRBJ1-1, with D perhaps TRBD1 (5 bases). Germline V lookup: CDR1 MDHEN, CDR2 SYDVKM. The CDR3 is 13 amino acids. V was shortened by 2 bases and J by 3 bases, with 7 bases between the two germline ends. CDR3 protein: CASSLRGDTEAFF. The CDR3 bases are TGTGCCAGCAGTTTAAGAGGGGACACTGAAGCTTTCTTT.

The gene calls are TRBV5-1 and TRBJ2-3; 7 bases match TRBD1. Trimming at V came to 3 bases and at J to 1 base, leaving 2 bases not matched to a gene. CDR1 SGHRS and CDR2 YFSETQ come from the germline V gene. The CDR3 loop spans 14 amino acids. In DNA, the CDR3 is TGCGCCAGCAGCTACACAGGGGGCACAGATACGCAGTATTTT. Translated, it gives CASSYTGGTDTQYF.

This chain links TRBV7-2 with TRBJ2-7; the match to TRBD2 covers 7 bases. The CDR3 runs to 16 residues. With V trimmed by 5 bases and J by 9 bases, 19 bases remained unmatched. CDR1 and CDR2 (germline): SGHTA, FQGNSA. The DNA for the CDR3 is TGTGCCAGCAGCCCCCGGCGGGCGGGAGAGGGTAAAGTGCAGTACTTC. Amino acid sequence: CASSPRRAGEGKVQYF.